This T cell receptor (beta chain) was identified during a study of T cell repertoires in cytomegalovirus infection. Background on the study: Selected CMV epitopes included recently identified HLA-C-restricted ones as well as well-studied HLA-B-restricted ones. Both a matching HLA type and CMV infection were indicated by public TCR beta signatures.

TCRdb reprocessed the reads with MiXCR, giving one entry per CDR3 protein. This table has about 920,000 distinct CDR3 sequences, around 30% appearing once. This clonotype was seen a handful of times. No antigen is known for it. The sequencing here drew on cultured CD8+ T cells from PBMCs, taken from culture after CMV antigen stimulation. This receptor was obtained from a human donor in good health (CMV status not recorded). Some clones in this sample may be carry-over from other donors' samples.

Written as DNA, the CDR3 is TGTGCCAGTAGTATAGATCTGGACATCTCCACTGAAGCTTTCTTT. This translates into CASSIDLDISTEAFF. The genes are TRBV19 and TRBJ1-1; maybe TRBD1 (5 bases). CDR3 length: 15 amino acids. In germline, CDR1 is LNHDA, CDR2 SQIVND (reference sequence). Trimming removed 0 bases from V and 4 bases from J, with 12 bases in between.